This T cell receptor beta chain originates from a study of neurological immune-mediated disorders. Across the whole study: The multiple sclerosis group of some 34 included 31 relapsing-remitting and 3 secondary progressive patients. The study's findings and limits: Expansion of TCR clones was greatest in HTLV-1-associated myelopathy and smallest in multiple sclerosis, where it fell below that of healthy controls.

This clonotype was detected ten times or more. Antigen: not known. CDR3 size: 17 residues. Germline values: CDR1 DFQATT, CDR2 SNEGSKA (reference sequence). Trimming took off 1 base at V and 6 bases at J, with 22 bases between the two ends. Synthesis of cDNA used 5'RACE (with 10-nucleotide random UMIs). TCRdb reprocessed the 5' RACE reads with MiXCR, giving one entry per CDR3 protein. The sample lists about 52,000 distinct CDR3 sequences, around 4% occurring once. Sequencing used PBMCs. The genes are TRBV20-1 and TRBJ2-1; either TRBD1 or TRBD2 may fit D (5 bases each). The TCR comes from a man in his sixties with multiple sclerosis. CDR3 region: CSARAHEGIRSSNEQFF. CDR3 nucleotide sequence: TGCAGTGCTAGAGCCCACGAGGGGATTAGGTCGAGCAATGAGCAGTTCTTC.